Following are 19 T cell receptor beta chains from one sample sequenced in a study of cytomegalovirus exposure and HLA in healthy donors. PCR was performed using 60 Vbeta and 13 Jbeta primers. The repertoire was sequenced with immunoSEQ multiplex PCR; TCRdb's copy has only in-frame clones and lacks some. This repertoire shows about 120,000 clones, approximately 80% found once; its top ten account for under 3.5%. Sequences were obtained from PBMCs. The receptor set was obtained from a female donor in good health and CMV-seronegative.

As DNA, the CDR3 is TGTGCCAGCAGCGGGGGACTAGCGGGGAACTACGAGCAGTACTTC. Encoded protein: CASSGGLAGNYEQYF. This chain links TRBV9 with TRBJ2-7; TRBD2 matches 13 bases. From germline, CDR1 is SGDLS and CDR2 YYNGEE. The CDR3 length is 15 residues. The J segment lost 3 bases and the V segment lost 3 bases, leaving 3 bases of the junction unmatched.

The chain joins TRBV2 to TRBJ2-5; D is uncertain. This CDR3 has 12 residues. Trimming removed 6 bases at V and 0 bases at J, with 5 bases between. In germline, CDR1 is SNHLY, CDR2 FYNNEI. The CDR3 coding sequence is TGTGCCAGCAGGGGCGACCAAGAGACCCAGTACTTC. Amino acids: CASRGDQETQYF.

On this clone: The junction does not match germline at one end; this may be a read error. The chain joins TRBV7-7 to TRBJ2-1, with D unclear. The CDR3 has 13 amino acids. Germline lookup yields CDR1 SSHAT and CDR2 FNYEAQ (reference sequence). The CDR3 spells CASSLDPGNEQFF. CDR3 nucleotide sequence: TGTGCTAGCAGCTTAGACCCCGGTAACGAGCAGTTCTTC. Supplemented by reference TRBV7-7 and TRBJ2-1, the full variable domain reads GAGVSQSPRYKVTKRGQDVTLRCDPISSHATLYWYQQALGQGPEFLTYFNYEAQPDKSGLPSDRFSAERPEGSISTLTIQRTEQRDSAMYRCASSLDPGNEQFFGPGTRLTVL.

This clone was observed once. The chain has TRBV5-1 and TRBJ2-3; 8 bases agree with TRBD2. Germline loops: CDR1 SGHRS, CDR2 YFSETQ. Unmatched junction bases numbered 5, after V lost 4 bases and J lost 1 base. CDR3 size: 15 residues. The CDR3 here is CASSPTSGGTDTQYF. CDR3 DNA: TGCGCCAGCAGCCCAACTAGCGGTGGCACAGATACGCAGTATTTT.

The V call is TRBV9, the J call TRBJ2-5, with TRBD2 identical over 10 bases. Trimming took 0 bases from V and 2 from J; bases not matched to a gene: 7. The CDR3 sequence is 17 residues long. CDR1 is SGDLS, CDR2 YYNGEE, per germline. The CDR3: CASSVGVAGGSQETQYF. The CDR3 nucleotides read TGTGCCAGCAGCGTAGGGGTAGCGGGGGGATCTCAAGAGACCCAGTACTTC.

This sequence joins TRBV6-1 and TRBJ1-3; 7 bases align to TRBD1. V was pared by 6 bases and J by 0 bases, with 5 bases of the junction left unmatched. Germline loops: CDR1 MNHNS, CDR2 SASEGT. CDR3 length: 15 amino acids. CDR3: CASRTTGDSGNTIYF. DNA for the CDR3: TGTGCCAGCAGGACTACAGGGGACTCTGGAAACACCATATATTTT.

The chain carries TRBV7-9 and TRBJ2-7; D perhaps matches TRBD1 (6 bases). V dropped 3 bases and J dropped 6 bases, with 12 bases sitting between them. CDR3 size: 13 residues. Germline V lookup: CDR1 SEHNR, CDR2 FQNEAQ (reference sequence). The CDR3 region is CASSLAGEFEQYF. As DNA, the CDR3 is TGTGCCAGCAGCTTGGCAGGGGAGTTCGAGCAGTACTTC.

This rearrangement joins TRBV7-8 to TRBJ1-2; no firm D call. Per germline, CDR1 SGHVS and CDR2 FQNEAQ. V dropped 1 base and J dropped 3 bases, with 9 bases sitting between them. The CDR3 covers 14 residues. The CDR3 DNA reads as TGTGCCAGCAGCTTAGGGCAAGATGACTATGGCTACACCTTC. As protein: CASSLGQDDYGYTF.

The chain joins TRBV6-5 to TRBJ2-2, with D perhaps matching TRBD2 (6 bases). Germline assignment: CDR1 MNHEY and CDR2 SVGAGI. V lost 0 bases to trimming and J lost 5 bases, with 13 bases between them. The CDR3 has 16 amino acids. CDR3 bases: TGTGCCAGCAGTTACTCTGTTGGCGGGAAAACCGGGGAGCTGTTTTTT. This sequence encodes CASSYSVGGKTGELFF.

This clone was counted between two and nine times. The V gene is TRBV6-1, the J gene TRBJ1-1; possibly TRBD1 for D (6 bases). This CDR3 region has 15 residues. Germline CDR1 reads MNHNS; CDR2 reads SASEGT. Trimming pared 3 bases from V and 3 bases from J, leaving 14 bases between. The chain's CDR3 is CASSDRGGGHTEAFF. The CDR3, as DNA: TGTGCCAGCAGTGATCGGGGTGGGGGCCACACTGAAGCTTTCTTT.

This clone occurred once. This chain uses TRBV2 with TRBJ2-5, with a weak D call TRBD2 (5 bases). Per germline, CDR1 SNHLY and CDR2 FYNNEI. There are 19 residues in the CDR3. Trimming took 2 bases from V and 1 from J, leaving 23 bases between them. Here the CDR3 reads CASSELSPGIVASQETQYF. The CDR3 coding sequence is TGTGCCAGCAGTGAATTGAGCCCTGGGATCGTAGCGAGCCAAGAGACCCAGTACTTC.

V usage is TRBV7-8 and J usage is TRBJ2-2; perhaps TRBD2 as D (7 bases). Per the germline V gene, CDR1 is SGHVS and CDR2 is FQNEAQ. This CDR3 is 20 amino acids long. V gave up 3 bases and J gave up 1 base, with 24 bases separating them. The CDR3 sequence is CASSLVVFGAGAMNTGELFF. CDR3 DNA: TGTGCCAGCAGCTTGGTGGTGTTTGGCGCGGGGGCGATGAACACCGGGGAGCTGTTTTTT.

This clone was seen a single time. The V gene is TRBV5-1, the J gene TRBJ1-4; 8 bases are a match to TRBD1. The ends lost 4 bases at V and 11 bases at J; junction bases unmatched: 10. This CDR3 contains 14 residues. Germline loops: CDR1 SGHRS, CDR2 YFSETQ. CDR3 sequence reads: CASSPDRGGGKLFF. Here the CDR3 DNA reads TGCGCCAGCAGCCCCGACAGGGGCGGAGGGAAACTGTTTTTT.

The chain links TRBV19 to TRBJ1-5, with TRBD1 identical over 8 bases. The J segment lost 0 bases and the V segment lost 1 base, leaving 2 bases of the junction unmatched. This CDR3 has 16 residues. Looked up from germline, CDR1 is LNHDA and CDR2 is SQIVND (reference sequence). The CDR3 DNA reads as TGTGCCAGTAGTATAGGGACAGGGAATAGCAATCAGCCCCAGCATTTT. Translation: CASSIGTGNSNQPQHF.

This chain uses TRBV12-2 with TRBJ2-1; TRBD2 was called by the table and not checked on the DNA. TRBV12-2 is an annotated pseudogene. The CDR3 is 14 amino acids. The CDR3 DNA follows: TGTGCGAAAAAGGGACTAGCGGGGAAGTATGAGCAGTTCTTC. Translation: CAKKGLAGKYEQFF.

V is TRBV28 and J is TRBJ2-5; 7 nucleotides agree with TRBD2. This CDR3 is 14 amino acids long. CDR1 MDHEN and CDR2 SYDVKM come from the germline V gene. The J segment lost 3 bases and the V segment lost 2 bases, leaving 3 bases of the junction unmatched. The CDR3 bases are TGTGCCAGCAGTTTAAGCCTAGCGGAAGAGACCCAGTACTTC. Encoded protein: CASSLSLAEETQYF.

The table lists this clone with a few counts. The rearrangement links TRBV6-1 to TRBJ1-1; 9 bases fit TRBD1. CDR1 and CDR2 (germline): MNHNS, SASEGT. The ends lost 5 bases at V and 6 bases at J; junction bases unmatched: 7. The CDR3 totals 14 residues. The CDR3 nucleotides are TGTGCCAGCAGTCAGACAGGGGGAAGGTCTGAAGCTTTCTTT. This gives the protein CASSQTGGRSEAFF.

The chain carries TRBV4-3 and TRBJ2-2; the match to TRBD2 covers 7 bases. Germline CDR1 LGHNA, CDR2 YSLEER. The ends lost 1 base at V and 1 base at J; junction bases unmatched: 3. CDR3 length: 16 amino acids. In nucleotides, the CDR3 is TGCGCCAGCAGCCAAGGGCGGGGGTTGAACACCGGGGAGCTGTTTTTT. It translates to CASSQGRGLNTGELFF.

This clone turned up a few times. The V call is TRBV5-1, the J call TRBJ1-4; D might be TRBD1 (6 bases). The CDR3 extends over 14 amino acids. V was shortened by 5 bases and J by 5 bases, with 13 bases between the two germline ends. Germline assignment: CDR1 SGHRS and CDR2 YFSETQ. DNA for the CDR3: TGCGCCAGCAGACACAAGACAGGAAATGAAAAACTGTTTTTT. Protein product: CASRHKTGNEKLFF. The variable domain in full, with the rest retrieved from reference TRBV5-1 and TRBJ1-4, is KAGVTQTPRYLIKTRGQQVTLSCSPISGHRSVSWYQQTPGQGLQFLFEYFSETQRNKGNFPGRFSGRQFSNSRSEMNVSTLELGDSALYLCASRHKTGNEKLFFGSGTQLSVL.